Below are 23 T cell receptor beta chains sequenced from a single sample in a study of early T cells in non-severe SARS-CoV-2 infection. TCRdb independently ran MiXCR on the 5' RACE reads; one entry per CDR3 protein. The table records under 65,000 distinct CDR3 sequences, around 12% of them present only once. Material: whole blood. Every receptor here comes from an adult who was a healthcare worker with PCR-confirmed SARS-CoV-2 infection or an uninfected control (not recorded which).

V and J are TRBV3-1 and TRBJ2-1; 8 bases match TRBD2. The CDR3 contains 12 residues. After removal of 5 bases from V and 10 bases from J, the junction contained 4 bases not matched to a gene. Germline CDR1 is LGHDT and CDR2 is YNNKEL (reference sequence). CDR3 in amino acids: CASSNSGTEQFF. CDR3 coding DNA: TGTGCCAGCAGCAATAGCGGGACAGAGCAGTTCTTC.

The chain carries TRBV7-2 and TRBJ2-2; D is undetermined. CDR3 size: 13 residues. Germline V gene data show CDR1 as SGHTA and CDR2 as FQGNSA. The V gene lost 3 bases and the J gene lost 4 bases, with 6 bases spanning the gap. The CDR3 DNA is TGTGCCAGCAGCTTCCAGGTCACCGGGGAGCTGTTTTTT. Translating it yields CASSFQVTGELFF.

The rearrangement joins TRBV20-1 to TRBJ2-3; D is uncertain. This CDR3 region has 13 residues. Trimming took 0 bases from V and 3 from J, leaving 7 bases between them. Germline V lookup: CDR1 DFQATT, CDR2 SNEGSKA (reference sequence). The CDR3: CSARDQATDTQYF. CDR3 nucleotide sequence: TGCAGTGCTAGAGATCAAGCTACAGATACGCAGTATTTT.

There are many counts of this clonotype. V is TRBV20-1 and J is TRBJ2-7; 7 bases are a match to TRBD1. Trimming cost V 0 bases and J 2 bases; bases outside gene matches: 16. Germline V gene sequence: CDR1 DFQATT, CDR2 SNEGSKA (reference sequence). The CDR3 loop spans 18 amino acids. CDR3 sequence: CSAREIMKGTDLPYEQYF. CDR3 coding DNA: TGCAGTGCTAGAGAGATTATGAAGGGGACAGACCTCCCCTACGAGCAGTACTTC.

V usage is TRBV4-2 and J usage is TRBJ2-3, with 12 nucleotides matching TRBD2. Trimming removed 3 bases from V and 5 bases from J; junction bases left unmatched: 6. Germline V gives CDR1 LGHNA, CDR2 YNFKEQ. The CDR3 has 16 residues. The CDR3 bases are TGTGCCAGCAGCCAGCCGACTAGCGGGAGTGGAGATACGCAGTATTTT. Translating it yields CASSQPTSGSGDTQYF.

The genes are TRBV28 and TRBJ2-7; TRBD2 agrees at 7 bases. CDR1 MDHEN and CDR2 SYDVKM come from the germline V gene. The V and J ends lost 6 bases and 2 bases, in that order; junction bases with no gene match: 7. The CDR3 runs to 14 residues. The CDR3 spells CASRQAGTAYEQYF. CDR3 sequence (DNA): TGTGCCAGCAGGCAAGCGGGAACCGCCTACGAGCAGTACTTC.

The chain employs TRBV20-1 and TRBJ2-7, with TRBD2 matching over 7 bases. CDR3 length equals 14 residues. The J segment lost 0 bases and the V segment lost 3 bases, leaving 5 bases of the junction unmatched. Germline V gives CDR1 DFQATT, CDR2 SNEGSKA (reference sequence). DNA for the CDR3: TGCAGTGCTAGGGGGAGGGGTCACTCCTACGAGCAGTACTTC. Translating it yields CSARGRGHSYEQYF.

In nucleotides, the CDR3 is TGTGCCAGTAGTTCTAAGCGTATTACCTCCTACGAGCAGTACTTC. It encodes CASSSKRITSYEQYF. This chain uses TRBV19 with TRBJ2-7; D is ambiguous. Trimming left V 5 bases short and J 0 bases short, with 14 bases between. The CDR3 is made up of 15 amino acids. Germline V gene data show CDR1 as LNHDA and CDR2 as SQIVND (reference sequence).

This clonotype was recorded at least ten times. This rearrangement joins TRBV5-1 to TRBJ2-5; 10 bases agree with TRBD2. The length of the CDR3 is 17 residues. The ends lost 7 bases at V and 1 base at J; junction bases unmatched: 13. Germline CDR1 and CDR2: SGHRS and YFSETQ. The CDR3 is CASCRLSSGSFQETQYF. CDR3 bases: TGCGCCAGCTGTCGGCTCTCTAGCGGGAGCTTCCAAGAGACCCAGTACTTC.

This clonotype was counted many times. The chain has TRBV27 and TRBJ1-2; 11 bases are a match to TRBD1. Germline loops: CDR1 MNHEY, CDR2 SMNVEV (reference sequence). This CDR3 has 14 residues. Losses at the gene ends were 4 bases for V and 7 bases for J; bases not matched to a gene: 5. CDR3 nucleotide sequence: TGTGCCAGCAGTTCGGGACAGGGGGTGTTTGGCTACACCTTC. This sequence encodes CASSSGQGVFGYTF.

This clonotype was counted ten times or more. This chain links TRBV9 with TRBJ2-5, with D perhaps matching TRBD1 (6 bases). This CDR3 spans 14 amino acids. From germline, CDR1 is SGDLS and CDR2 YYNGEE. Trimming stripped 0 bases from V and 2 bases from J, with 8 bases between. CDR3 residues: CASSVDTGQETQYF. The CDR3 coding sequence is TGTGCCAGCAGCGTAGACACAGGGCAAGAGACCCAGTACTTC.

Ten or more counts support this clonotype. V is TRBV7-6 and J is TRBJ2-7, with 8 nucleotides matching TRBD1. Per the germline V gene, CDR1 is SGHVS and CDR2 is FNYEAQ. This CDR3 has 14 amino acids. Trimming removed 4 bases from V and 3 bases from J; junction bases left unmatched: 5. The CDR3 DNA reads as TGTGCCAGCAGCTCAGACAGGGGTGGCTACGAGCAGTACTTC. Protein: CASSSDRGGYEQYF.

The V gene is TRBV5-5, the J gene TRBJ1-1; D ambiguous. Germline V gene lookup returns CDR1 SGHKS and CDR2 YYEKEE (reference sequence). The CDR3 is 16 amino acids. Trimming stripped 7 bases from V and 0 bases from J, with 19 bases between. The DNA for the CDR3 is TGTGCCAGCGAATCAACTGCAACCGCACTGAACACTGAAGCTTTCTTT. This gives the protein CASESTATALNTEAFF.

This sequence joins TRBV2 and TRBJ2-7, with 7 bases aligning to TRBD2. Germline lookup yields CDR1 SNHLY and CDR2 FYNNEI. The CDR3 length is 12 residues. The V segment lost 4 bases and the J segment 6 bases; nucleotides outside the gene matches: 3. The CDR3 loop reads CASSAGGSEQYF. The CDR3, as DNA: TGTGCCAGCAGTGCCGGGGGGTCCGAGCAGTACTTC.

This clonotype was observed a few times. V and J are TRBV13 and TRBJ1-2; D is unclear. In germline, CDR1 is PRHDT, CDR2 FYEKMQ (reference sequence). The CDR3 length is 14 residues. V was shortened by 0 bases and J by 4 bases, with 9 bases between the two germline ends. The CDR3 region has the DNA TGTGCCAGCAGCTTAGGTACAGCCTCCTATGGCTACACCTTC. It translates to CASSLGTASYGYTF.

This clonotype was recorded at least ten times. The chain combines TRBV28 with TRBJ1-2, with TRBD1 matching 8 bases. From germline, CDR1 is MDHEN and CDR2 SYDVKM. CDR3 length: 13 residues. J lost 3 bases, V lost 8 bases, and 5 bases had no gene match. The CDR3 reads CASVRGPYYGYTF. The CDR3 DNA sequence: TGTGCCAGCGTCAGGGGGCCTTACTATGGCTACACCTTC.

This clonotype was seen more than once but under ten times. The rearrangement joins TRBV10-3 to TRBJ1-4; a possible D gene is TRBD1 (5 bases). The length of the CDR3 is 15 residues. Per germline, CDR1 ENHRY and CDR2 SYGVKD. Trimming took 2 bases from V and 0 from J, leaving 7 bases between them. CDR3 nucleotides: TGTGCCATCAGTGAGGGGGGGGCAACTAATGAAAAACTGTTTTTT. Encoded protein: CAISEGGATNEKLFF.

The table lists this clonotype with many counts. CDR3 sequence: CASSLEVGLNTEAFF. Written as DNA, the CDR3 is TGTGCCAGCAGCTTAGAGGTGGGGCTGAACACTGAAGCTTTCTTT. The chain employs TRBV7-6 and TRBJ1-1; D is possibly TRBD1 (5 bases). CDR3 size: 15 residues. The V end lost 1 base, the J end lost 0 bases, and 9 bases lay between the germline ends. Germline V CDR1 and CDR2: SGHVS, FNYEAQ.

The chain recombines TRBV7-9 with TRBJ2-3; 14 nucleotides agree with TRBD2. The CDR3 loop spans 19 amino acids. Per germline, CDR1 SEHNR and CDR2 FQNEAQ (reference sequence). V lost 5 bases to trimming and J lost 0 bases; unmatched junction nucleotides: 10. CDR3 loop: CASSQGLAGVPSSTDTQYF. In nucleotides, the CDR3 is TGTGCCAGCAGCCAGGGACTAGCGGGAGTCCCGTCTAGCACAGATACGCAGTATTTT.

At least ten counts were recorded for this clonotype. The chain has TRBV27 and TRBJ2-3; D tentatively fits TRBD1 or TRBD2 (5 bases each). V shed 6 bases and J shed 2 bases, with 15 bases lying between them. CDR1 MNHEY and CDR2 SMNVEV come from the germline V gene (reference sequence). The CDR3 contains 15 residues. CDR3 residues: CASRARDRYTDTQYF. CDR3 DNA: TGTGCCAGCAGAGCCCGGGACCGATACACAGATACGCAGTATTTT.

This clonotype occurred many times. This chain joins TRBV20-1 and TRBJ1-1; tentatively, D is TRBD1 (6 bases). Germline lookup yields CDR1 DFQATT and CDR2 SNEGSKA (reference sequence). V was trimmed by 3 bases and J by 5 bases, leaving 19 bases between them. The CDR3 runs to 15 residues. DNA for the CDR3: TGCAGTGCTAGGGACAGAACACAGGGTAATACTGAAGCTTTCTTT. This translates into CSARDRTQGNTEAFF.

This clonotype was seen more than once but under ten times. J is TRBJ2-2 and V is TRBV5-5; D not resolved. CDR1 and CDR2 from the germline V gene are SGHKS and YYEKEE (reference sequence). The CDR3 has 15 residues. V was pared by 1 base and J by 6 bases, with 13 bases between. The CDR3 nucleotides are TGTGCCAGCAGCTTGTTTCAGCCGGGTCCCGGGGAGCTGTTTTTT. Its translation: CASSLFQPGPGELFF.

This sequence joins TRBV9 and TRBJ2-3; 7 bases align to TRBD2. Per germline, CDR1 SGDLS and CDR2 YYNGEE. The CDR3 runs to 15 residues. The junction had 7 bases not matched to a gene; V was cut back by 2 bases and J by 4 bases. This CDR3 reads CASSVEGGPPDTQYF. The CDR3 DNA is TGTGCCAGCAGCGTTGAGGGAGGGCCTCCAGATACGCAGTATTTT.